This entry describes one T cell receptor (beta chain). The antigen is undetermined. The data stem from a study of PD-1 blockade in mismatch repair-deficient tumors. Only in-frame clones appear in the TCRdb table, and some are missing; sequencing was by immunoSEQ multiplex PCR. There are roughly 15,000 clones in the sample; less than 90% occur only once, and over 15% lies in the top ten. Study-level points and caveats: Tumor-resident clones, often absent from pretreatment blood, expanded after pembrolizumab and then contracted.

Trimming cost V 4 bases and J 2 bases, with 19 bases left between them. CDR3 length: 16 residues. Looked up from germline, CDR1 is SGHKS and CDR2 is YYEKEE (reference sequence). Every patient had mismatch repair deficiency by PCR or immunohistochemistry. TCRs were sequenced from three patients responding to pembrolizumab. This specimen consisted of PBMCs, obtained before pembrolizumab treatment. This sequence joins TRBV5-5 and TRBJ2-7; weak D call: TRBD2 (6 bases). This TCR derives from an adult with mismatch repair-deficient cancer. CDR3 residues: CASSRGGDLVTYEQYF. The CDR3, as DNA: TGTGCCAGCAGCAGAGGAGGGGACCTTGTAACCTACGAGCAGTACTTC.